A single sample gave rise to the 27 T cell receptor beta chains below, sequenced in a study of CD8+CD57+ T cells in acquired aplastic anemia. Genomic DNA constituted the template upon which TCR beta VDJ and CDR3 profiling was performed. In TCRdb, the reads were re-called with MiXCR into one record per CDR3 protein. The sample has hundreds of thousands of distinct CDR3 sequences, 55% to 75% seen once. Sequences were obtained from sorted CD4+, CD8+, or CD8+CD57+ T cells (not recorded which) from PBMCs. The receptors originated from a human donor in good health, serving as a control.

This clonotype was found many times. This chain uses TRBV6-5 with TRBJ2-7; the D is unclear. The CDR3 consists of 14 residues. Germline V gives CDR1 MNHEY, CDR2 SVGAGI. The germline V and J ends were trimmed by 0 bases and 2 bases, with 8 bases remaining between them. The CDR3 region is CASSYSPATYEQYF. The CDR3 coding sequence is TGTGCCAGCAGTTACTCGCCGGCCACCTACGAGCAGTACTTC.

The rearrangement joins TRBV7-9 to TRBJ2-1; D remains ambiguous. CDR3 length equals 15 residues. Trimming cost V 5 bases and J 7 bases, with 18 bases left between them. Germline values: CDR1 SEHNR, CDR2 FQNEAQ (reference sequence). CDR3 region: CASSTRRKASNEQFF. CDR3 DNA sequence: TGTGCCAGCAGCACCCGACGGAAAGCCTCTAATGAGCAGTTCTTC.

This clonotype was recorded many times. The J gene is TRBJ2-1, the V gene TRBV10-3; tentative D call: TRBD1 (9 bases). Per germline, CDR1 ENHRY and CDR2 SYGVKD. The CDR3 is made up of 15 amino acids. Trimming left V 8 bases short and J 5 bases short, with 19 bases between. CDR3: CAISGGDRVNNEQFF. DNA of the CDR3: TGTGCCATCTCGGGGGGGGACAGGGTTAACAATGAGCAGTTCTTC.

This clonotype occurred once. At one end, the junction sequence differs from germline, possibly due to a read error. The chain has TRBV7-3 and TRBJ2-1, with D unclear. CDR1 and CDR2 from the germline V gene are SGHTA and FQGTGA. The CDR3 totals 12 residues. CDR3: CASSTNYNAQEF. In DNA form, the CDR3 reads TGCGCCAGCAGCACTAACTACAATGCCCAGGAGTTC.

In regard to this clonotype: This sequence may be a read error, since a much larger clone differs from it by one base. The J gene is TRBJ2-1, the V gene TRBV6-1; D remains unclear. The germline V gene encodes CDR1 MNHNS and CDR2 SASEGT. Trimming shortened V by 6 bases and J by 9 bases, and 12 bases separated the two germline ends. The CDR3 is 12 amino acids. The CDR3 nucleotides read TGTGCCAGCAGCTCCCGGGTTGGTGAGCAGTTCTTC. It encodes CASSSRVGEQFF.

The rearrangement joins TRBV7-9 to TRBJ1-5; 10 bases match TRBD1. Germline V lookup: CDR1 SEHNR, CDR2 FQNEAQ (reference sequence). CDR3 length: 16 amino acids. The junction had 8 bases not matched to a gene; V was cut back by 3 bases and J by 6 bases. The CDR3 sequence: CASSLLGDRGSQPQHF. The CDR3 DNA sequence: TGTGCCAGCAGCTTGTTGGGGGACAGGGGTAGTCAGCCCCAGCATTTT.

As for this clonotype: At one end the junction does not follow the germline gene, possibly because of a read error. V and J are TRBV7-9 and TRBJ2-5; TRBD1 might be the D (6 bases). The CDR3 runs 13 residues. The V gene's germline CDR1 is SEHNR and CDR2 FQNEAQ (reference sequence). This CDR3 reads CASSGRTEGTEYF. CDR3 nucleotide sequence: TGTGCCAGCAGCGGACGGACAGAGGGGACCGAGTACTTC. The full variable domain, its missing parts supplied by reference TRBV7-9 and TRBJ2-5, is DTGVSQNPRHKITKRGQNVTFRCDPISEHNRLYWYRQTLGQGPEFLTYFQNEAQLEKSRLLSDRFSAERPKGSFSTLEIQRTEQGDSAMYLCASSGRTEGTEYFGPGTRLLVL.

This rearrangement joins TRBV3-1 to TRBJ2-1, with TRBD2 identical over 8 bases. Germline V CDR1 and CDR2: LGHDT, YNNKEL (reference sequence). The trim removed 1 base at V and 12 bases at J, leaving 11 bases unmatched. The length of the CDR3 is 15 residues. This chain's CDR3 is CASSQVQRGGQGQFF. The DNA of the CDR3 is TGTGCCAGCAGCCAAGTGCAACGGGGGGGCCAGGGGCAGTTCTTC.

This clonotype was counted ten times or more. The rearrangement uses TRBV5-5 and TRBJ1-1, with no clear D. The V gene's germline CDR1 is SGHKS and CDR2 YYEKEE (reference sequence). The CDR3 has 13 amino acids. V lost 5 bases and J lost 4, with 12 bases in between. The CDR3 protein is CASRRGKTTEAFF. In DNA form, the CDR3 reads TGTGCCAGCAGGAGAGGGAAGACCACTGAAGCTTTCTTT.

With respect to this clonotype: An end of the junction does not agree with germline; a read error may underlie this. CDR3: CASSLYYDNDGYTF. DNA of the CDR3: TGTGCCAGCAGCTTGTACTATGACAATGACGGCTACACCTTC. The chain carries TRBV5-1 and TRBJ1-2; D gene uncertain. CDR1 and CDR2 (germline): SGHRS, YFSETQ. The CDR3 loop spans 14 amino acids.

This chain links TRBV7-2 with TRBJ2-7; 11 bases are shared with TRBD1. V lost 4 bases to trimming and J lost 10 bases; unmatched junction nucleotides: 12. Germline loops: CDR1 SGHTA, CDR2 FQGNSA. CDR3 size: 15 residues. CDR3 amino acids: CASSSGQGATSPQYF. The DNA of the CDR3 is TGTGCCAGCAGCTCCGGACAGGGGGCAACTTCCCCCCAGTACTTC.

This sequence joins TRBV24-1 and TRBJ2-7; D remains ambiguous. V was trimmed by 6 bases and J by 2 bases, leaving 16 bases between them. The CDR3 runs to 15 residues. Germline values: CDR1 KGHDR, CDR2 SFDVKD. The CDR3 DNA follows: TGTGCCACCAGTAAGGATGTTCTGGGAACCTACGAGCAGTACTTC. Residues: CATSKDVLGTYEQYF.

The chain is built from TRBV5-1 and TRBJ2-1, with D tentatively TRBD1 (5 bases). The CDR3 loop spans 15 amino acids. Germline assignment: CDR1 SGHRS and CDR2 YFSETQ. V was shortened by 3 bases and J by 3 bases, with 13 bases between the two germline ends. This CDR3 is CASSSQENNYNEQFF. CDR3 bases: TGCGCCAGCAGCTCACAGGAAAATAACTACAATGAGCAGTTCTTC.

The chain has TRBV11-2 and TRBJ2-5, with no clear D. This CDR3 comprises 14 residues. Trimming left V 5 bases short and J 7 bases short, with 17 bases between. Per germline, CDR1 SGHAT and CDR2 FQNNGV. CDR3 in DNA: TGTGCCAGCAGCGAGCCCCTCACAATGATGACCCAGTACTTC. The encoded protein is CASSEPLTMMTQYF.

This chain connects TRBV9 to TRBJ1-1; perhaps TRBD1 as D (5 bases). This CDR3 has 15 amino acids. The germline V and J ends were trimmed by 3 bases and 12 bases, with 24 bases remaining between them. Germline-derived CDR1 and CDR2 are SGDLS and YYNGEE. CDR3 sequence reads: CASSGSGLVYEQSFF. Here the CDR3 DNA reads TGTGCCAGCAGCGGGTCGGGACTAGTCTACGAGCAGTCTTTCTTT.

Comments on this clonotype: A junction boundary mismatches the germline segment, possibly from a read error. This sequence joins TRBV7-8 and TRBJ1-2; D call uncertain. There are 13 residues in the CDR3. Germline CDR1 is SGHVS and CDR2 is FQNEAQ. CDR3: CASSYVREDGYAF. DNA of the CDR3: TGTGCCAGCAGCTATGTCCGGGAGGATGGCTACGCGTTC. The variable domain in full, with the rest retrieved from reference TRBV7-8 and TRBJ1-2, is GAGVSQSPRYKVAKRGQDVALRCDPISGHVSLFWYQQALGQGPEFLTYFQNEAQLDKSGLPSDRFFAERPEGSVSTLKIQRTQQEDSAVYLCASSYVREDGYAFGSGTRLTVV.

This clonotype came up many times. V gene TRBV12-3 or TRBV12-4 combines with J gene TRBJ1-2; no reliable D call. This CDR3 comprises 13 residues. Trimming left V 6 bases short and J 3 bases short, with 11 bases between. The CDR3 protein is CASSLGGHYGYTF. The DNA for the CDR3 is TGTGCCAGCAGCCTCGGCGGACACTATGGCTACACCTTC.

This clonotype was counted ten times or more. The chain joins TRBV7-2 to TRBJ1-5; D remains unclear. The germline CDR1 and CDR2 sequences are SGHTA and FQGNSA. The CDR3 totals 15 residues. Trimming stripped 1 base from V and 4 bases from J, with 11 bases between. CDR3 in DNA: TGTGCCAGCAGCTTAGTGTTCCAGGTGAATCAGCCCCAGCATTTT. It translates to CASSLVFQVNQPQHF.

The chain recombines TRBV20-1 with TRBJ1-2; D is perhaps TRBD1 (6 bases). This CDR3 is built from 14 residues. From germline, CDR1 is DFQATT and CDR2 SNEGSKA (reference sequence). The CDR3 loop reads CRGGGGAGGLGYTF. The CDR3, as DNA: TGCAGGGGGGGGGGCGGAGCGGGGGGGCTGGGCTACACCTTC.

This clonotype was observed at least ten times. The chain employs TRBV10-3 and TRBJ2-7, with D unresolved. Germline V lookup: CDR1 ENHRY, CDR2 SYGVKD. Trimming removed 6 bases at V and 5 bases at J, with 14 bases between. The CDR3 has 13 amino acids. DNA of the CDR3: TGTGCCATCAGGACCGCCCCCGCGGACGAGCAGTACTTC. It yields the protein CAIRTAPADEQYF.

Concerning this clonotype itself: At one boundary the junction diverges from the germline segment, which might be a read error. The chain carries TRBV7-2 and TRBJ1-1; D not resolved. This CDR3 is built from 14 residues. Germline lookup yields CDR1 SGHTA and CDR2 FQGNSA. CDR3 loop: CASSVAPVSTDTHF. The CDR3 nucleotides read TGTGCCAGCAGCGTGGCGCCTGTGAGCACTGATACTCACTTT.

This clonotype has a count of ten or more. This chain connects TRBV27 to TRBJ1-2; D is ambiguous. This CDR3 region has 13 residues. V lost 5 bases to trimming and J lost 4 bases, with 11 bases between them. In germline, CDR1 is MNHEY, CDR2 SMNVEV (reference sequence). The CDR3 loop reads CASSHTPLYGYTF. CDR3 DNA sequence: TGTGCCAGCAGTCATACTCCCCTCTATGGCTACACCTTC.

This clonotype was found many times. V gene TRBV5-1 combines with J gene TRBJ1-1; D not resolved. The CDR3 sequence is 13 residues long. Trimming pared 4 bases from V and 1 base from J, leaving 8 bases between. Germline V gene data show CDR1 as SGHRS and CDR2 as YFSETQ. In nucleotides, the CDR3 is TGCGCCAGCAGCGGCGCAGGGAACACTGAAGCTTTCTTT. This translates into CASSGAGNTEAFF.

The V call is TRBV12-3 or TRBV12-4, the J call TRBJ1-5, with 10 bases matching TRBD1. Germline trimming cut 3 bases from V and 5 bases from J; bases unmatched to any gene: 4. The CDR3 runs to 15 residues. CDR3 amino acids: CASSLWDRGYQPQHF. As DNA, the CDR3 is TGTGCCAGCAGTTTGTGGGACAGGGGTTATCAGCCCCAGCATTTT.

In its sample, this clonotype was seen many times. Germline and junction disagree at one end, which may indicate a read error. The rearrangement uses TRBV7-7 and TRBJ1-1; D unclear. Germline V lookup: CDR1 SSHAT, CDR2 FNYEAQ (reference sequence). This CDR3 spans 14 amino acids. CDR3 bases: TGTGCTAGCAGCCCTAATAGCCTGAGCACTGAAGCTTTCTTT. It encodes CASSPNSLSTEAFF.

This clonotype has ten or more counts. The genes are TRBV19 and TRBJ1-6; 7 nucleotides align to TRBD1. The CDR3 runs to 16 residues. Germline V CDR1 and CDR2: LNHDA, SQIVND (reference sequence). The V gene end was trimmed by 0 bases and the J gene end by 10 bases; junction bases not matched to a gene: 9. Written as DNA, the CDR3 is TGTGCCAGTAGTATAGAGACGAACAGGGGATACTCACCCCTCCACTTT. It yields the protein CASSIETNRGYSPLHF. The full variable domain, with the rest looked up from reference TRBV19 and TRBJ1-6, is DGGITQSPKYLFRKEGQNVTLSCEQNLNHDAMYWYRQDPGQGLRLIYYSQIVNDFQKGDIAEGYSVSREKKESFPLTVTSAQKNPTAFYLCASSIETNRGYSPLHFGNGTRLTVT.

A note on this clonotype: A much larger clone lies a single base off, so this may be a read error. The conserved final phenylalanine or tryptophan is absent from the CDR3, which likely points to a read error. This chain uses TRBV25-1 with TRBJ2-5; a possible D gene is TRBD2 (5 bases). The CDR3 runs to 12 residues. V lost 8 bases to trimming and J lost 1 base, with 8 bases between them. Germline lookup yields CDR1 MGHDK and CDR2 SYGVNS. The CDR3 DNA sequence: TGTGCCAGCCGCGAGGGCCAAGAGACCCAGTACCTC. It encodes CASREGQETQYL.